This T cell receptor beta chain is from a study of shared clonotypes between healthy human individuals. Overall study findings and caveats: Having only a few donors restricted how much genetic and exposure-history diversity was captured.

TCRdb's copy holds only in-frame clones and misses some; the assay was immunoSEQ multiplex PCR. The sample gives about 460,000 clones, approximately 77% of which show up once; 12% is in the top ten. Details on this clone: Its antigen is not identified. Germline and junction disagree at one end, which may indicate a read error.

The CDR3 is made up of 13 amino acids. CDR1 and CDR2 from the germline V gene are SGHDT and YYEEEE. The receptor comes from a woman between 40 and 55 years old in good health. Some clones in this sample may be carry-over from other donors' samples. The specimen sequenced was PBMCs. The chain has TRBV5-6 and TRBJ2-7; D is undetermined. The DNA end lines up better with TRBJ2-5; the J call may be wrong. The CDR3 nucleotides are TGCGCCAGCAGCCCGATACAGACAGAGACCCAGTACTTC. This translates into CASSPIQTETQYF.